The rows below give T cell receptor beta chains drawn from one sample of a study of cytomegalovirus exposure and HLA in healthy donors. Sequenced by immunoSEQ multiplex PCR; TCRdb stores in-frame clones only, minus some. The sample records some 140,000 clones, 65% to 80% being singletons. Sequencing used PBMCs. The source is a man aged 40-50 years in good health and CMV-seronegative. Both conserved end residues are part of each CDR3. Fields, in order: V gene, clone size, D gene, J gene, CDR3 protein, CDR3 DNA. The D gene is left open where the match is weak. Clone size, where shown, is once, few, many, or a class for clones that have expanded.

>TRBV6-4|-|-|TRBJ2-2
CASSVSGTGELFF
TGTGCCAGCAGTGTTTCAGGAACCGGGGAGCTGTTTTTT
>TRBV2|-|TRBD1|TRBJ1-2
CASRGDRGNYGYTF
TGTGCCAGCAGAGGGGACAGGGGTAACTATGGCTACACCTTC
>TRBV7-2|-|TRBD1|TRBJ1-2
CASSLAGTGKSGGYTF
TGTGCCAGCAGCTTAGCCGGGACAGGGAAATCGGGTGGCTACACCTTC
>TRBV30|few|-|TRBJ2-4
CAWVPFDRSLAKNIQYF
TGTGCCTGGGTCCCTTTTGACAGGTCTTTAGCCAAAAACATTCAGTACTTC
>TRBV6-5|-|-|TRBJ1-1
CASSYSEGRTEAFF
TGTGCCAGCAGTTACTCCGAGGGCCGGACTGAAGCTTTCTTT
>TRBV7-9|-|TRBD1|TRBJ2-7
CASSITDRESSYEQYF
TGTGCCAGCAGCATAACGGACAGGGAGAGCTCCTACGAGCAGTACTTC
>TRBV27|-|-|TRBJ2-5
CASRGSQETQYF
TGTGCCAGCAGGGGCAGCCAAGAGACCCAGTACTTC
>TRBV4-1|-|-|TRBJ1-2
CASSQDAGGNYGYTF
TGCGCCAGCAGCCAAGATGCGGGTGGCAACTATGGCTACACCTTC
>TRBV7-3|-|-|TRBJ2-2
CASSTGSSNTGELFF
TGTGCCAGCAGTACAGGGTCGTCCAACACCGGGGAGCTGTTTTTT
>TRBV27|-|-|TRBJ2-1
CASSPHVSSRGSYNEQFF
TGTGCCAGCAGTCCCCATGTTTCCAGCCGGGGCTCCTACAATGAGCAGTTCTTC
>TRBV5-6|-|TRBD1|TRBJ1-1
CASSTPGTVDMNTEAFF
TGTGCCAGCAGCACACCAGGGACAGTAGATATGAACACTGAAGCTTTCTTT
>TRBV5-4|-|-|TRBJ1-2
CASRLINRDTDGYTF
TGTGCCAGCAGGCTTATAAACCGGGACACCGATGGCTACACCTTC
>TRBV4-3|-|TRBD1|TRBJ1-4
CASSPDRADNEKLFF
TGCGCCAGCAGCCCCGACAGGGCCGATAATGAAAAACTGTTTTTT
>TRBV6-5|-|TRBD1|TRBJ2-7
CASSYATGGGSYEQYF
TGTGCCAGCAGTTACGCAACAGGGGGCGGCTCCTACGAGCAGTACTTC
>TRBV10-3|once|-|TRBJ2-7
CAISVQGPYEQYF
TGTGCCATCAGTGTGCAGGGCCCCTACGAGCAGTACTTC
>TRBV10-3|-|-|TRBJ1-2
CAISEVTNYGYTF
TGTGCCATCAGTGAGGTTACTAACTATGGCTACACCTTC
>TRBV4-2|-|-|TRBJ1-1
CASSQEAGQNTEAFF
TGTGCCAGCAGCCAAGAGGCGGGGCAGAACACTGAAGCTTTCTTT
>TRBV7-2|-|TRBD2|TRBJ2-1
CASSYRLAGGVDEQFF
TGTGCCAGCAGCTACCGACTAGCGGGAGGGGTAGATGAGCAGTTCTTC
>TRBV2|-|-|TRBJ1-5
CASNFAGQEGNQPQHF
TGTGCCAGCAATTTTGCGGGCCAGGAAGGCAATCAGCCCCAGCATTTT
>TRBV15|-|-|TRBJ1-4
CATSRDRGVEKLFF
TGTGCCACCAGCAGAGACAGGGGTGTAGAAAAACTGTTTTTT
>TRBV4-1|-|-|TRBJ1-5
CASSQIFGGGQPQHF
TGCGCCAGCAGCCAAATATTTGGGGGGGGTCAGCCCCAGCATTTT
>TRBV2|-|-|TRBJ2-7
CASSPQGFGTYEQYF
TGTGCCAGCTCTCCCCAGGGGTTTGGGACCTACGAGCAGTACTTC
>TRBV11-1|-|-|TRBJ2-5
CASSPSGETQYF
TGTGCCAGCAGCCCCTCGGGAGAGACCCAGTACTTC
>TRBV7-2|-|TRBD2|TRBJ2-1
CASSRSGGANNEQFF
TGTGCCAGCAGCCGTAGCGGGGGGGCGAACAATGAGCAGTTCTTC
>TRBV6-1|few|TRBD2|TRBJ2-3
CASSGTSGADTQYF
TGTGCCAGCAGCGGGACTAGCGGGGCAGATACGCAGTATTTT
>TRBV9|-|TRBD1|TRBJ1-4
CASSGDRGANEKLFF
TGTGCCAGCAGCGGAGACAGGGGGGCTAATGAAAAACTGTTTTTT
>TRBV7-6|once|-|TRBJ2-5
CASSLFAGLQETQYF
TGTGCCAGCAGCTTATTTGCGGGCCTCCAAGAGACCCAGTACTTC
>TRBV19|-|TRBD2|TRBJ2-1
CASSRRLAGLSYNEQFF
TGTGCCAGTAGTAGAAGGCTAGCGGGCCTCTCCTACAATGAGCAGTTCTTC
>TRBV2|-|-|TRBJ2-7
CASKGDPYEQYF
TGTGCCAGCAAAGGAGACCCCTACGAGCAGTACTTC
>TRBV7-2|-|TRBD2|TRBJ2-3
CASSFWAGVSTDTQYF
TGTGCCAGCAGCTTTTGGGCGGGAGTAAGCACAGATACGCAGTATTTT
>TRBV7-6|-|-|TRBJ2-3
CASSLGVGWTDTQYF
TGTGCCAGCAGCTTGGGCGTCGGATGGACAGATACGCAGTATTTT
>TRBV11-2|-|-|TRBJ2-7
CASSLDSTYEQYF
TGTGCCAGCAGCCTGGACAGCACCTACGAGCAGTACTTC
>TRBV5-6|-|-|TRBJ1-6
CASSTRGGAGSSPLHF
TGTGCCAGCAGCACCCGCGGGGGGGCTGGGAGCTCACCCCTCCACTTT
>TRBV4-1|-|TRBD1|TRBJ2-5
CASSQGDRGSETQYF
TGCGCCAGCAGCCAAGGGGACAGGGGGTCGGAGACCCAGTACTTC
>TRBV7-3|-|-|TRBJ1-3
CASSLGLPGSGNTIYF
TGTGCCAGCAGCTTAGGTCTCCCGGGCTCTGGAAACACCATATATTTT
>TRBV27|-|TRBD1|TRBJ2-7
CASSWTGRPYEQYF
TGTGCCAGCAGCTGGACAGGGCGACCCTACGAGCAGTACTTC
>TRBV5-6|-|-|TRBJ2-3
CASSGLGDRVSTDTQYF
TGTGCCAGCAGCGGGTTGGGAGATAGGGTAAGCACAGATACGCAGTATTTT
>TRBV6-5|-|-|TRBJ1-1
CASSYVGGARNTEAFF
TGTGCCAGCAGTTACGTCGGGGGGGCGAGAAACACTGAAGCTTTCTTT
>TRBV5-6|-|-|TRBJ2-7
CASSLVGGVSYEQYF
TGTGCCAGCAGCTTGGTGGGGGGAGTCTCCTACGAGCAGTACTTC
>TRBV6-6|once|TRBD1|TRBJ2-7
CASSVTGGSYEQYF
TGTGCCAGCAGTGTCACAGGGGGCTCCTACGAGCAGTACTTC
>TRBV28|-|TRBD1|TRBJ1-5
CASSSGTGNQPQHF
TGTGCCAGCAGTTCCGGGACAGGCAATCAGCCCCAGCATTTT
>TRBV27|-|TRBD2|TRBJ2-1
CASSLSRLAGGGEQFF
TGTGCCAGCAGTTTATCTCGGCTAGCGGGGGGCGGTGAGCAGTTCTTC